This paragraph covers one T cell receptor beta chain sequence. Its matching antigen is unknown. This specimen includes other DNA sequences encoding the same CDR3. The V gene's germline CDR1 is LGHNA and CDR2 YNFKEQ. There are 16 residues in the CDR3. Germline trimming cut 1 base from V and 2 bases from J; bases unmatched to any gene: 0. This entry comes from a study of T cells after posttransplantation cyclophosphamide. Study findings and constraints: Skin or GI-infiltrating T cells shared few TRB sequences with blood. Recipient CMV seropositivity and CMV reactivation strongly tracked TRB clonality.

TCRdb's copy holds only in-frame clones and misses some; the assay was immunoSEQ multiplex PCR. The data show thousands of clones, about 79% seen once. Treatment was busulfan-fludarabine conditioning, a marrow graft, and cyclophosphamide on days +3 and +4. The chain links TRBV4-2 to TRBJ2-1, with 12 bases fitting TRBD2. The material was CD4+ T cells sorted from blood, obtained 350 to 380 days after allogeneic stem cell transplant with posttransplant cyclophosphamide. The TCR was taken from a male patient aged 50 to 60 who received an allogeneic stem cell transplant from a related donor and was CMV-positive. Certain T cells may be donor cells from the graft. In nucleotides, the CDR3 is TGTGCCAGCAGCCAAGCTAGCGGGAGGGCCTACAATGAGCAGTTCTTC. It is translated as CASSQASGRAYNEQFF.